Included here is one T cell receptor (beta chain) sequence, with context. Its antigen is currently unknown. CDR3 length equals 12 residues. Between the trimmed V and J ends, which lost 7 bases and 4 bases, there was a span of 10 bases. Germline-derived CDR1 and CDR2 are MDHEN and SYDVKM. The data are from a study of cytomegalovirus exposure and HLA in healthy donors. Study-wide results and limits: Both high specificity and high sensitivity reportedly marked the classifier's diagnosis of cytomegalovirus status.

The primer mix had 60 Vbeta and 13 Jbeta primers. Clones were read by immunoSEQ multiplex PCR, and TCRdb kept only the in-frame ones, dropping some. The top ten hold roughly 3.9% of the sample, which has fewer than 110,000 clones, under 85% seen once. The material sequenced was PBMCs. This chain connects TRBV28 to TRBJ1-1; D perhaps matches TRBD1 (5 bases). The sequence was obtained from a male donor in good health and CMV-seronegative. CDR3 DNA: TGTGCCAGCAACAGGCAACTCACTGAAGCTTTCTTT. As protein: CASNRQLTEAFF.